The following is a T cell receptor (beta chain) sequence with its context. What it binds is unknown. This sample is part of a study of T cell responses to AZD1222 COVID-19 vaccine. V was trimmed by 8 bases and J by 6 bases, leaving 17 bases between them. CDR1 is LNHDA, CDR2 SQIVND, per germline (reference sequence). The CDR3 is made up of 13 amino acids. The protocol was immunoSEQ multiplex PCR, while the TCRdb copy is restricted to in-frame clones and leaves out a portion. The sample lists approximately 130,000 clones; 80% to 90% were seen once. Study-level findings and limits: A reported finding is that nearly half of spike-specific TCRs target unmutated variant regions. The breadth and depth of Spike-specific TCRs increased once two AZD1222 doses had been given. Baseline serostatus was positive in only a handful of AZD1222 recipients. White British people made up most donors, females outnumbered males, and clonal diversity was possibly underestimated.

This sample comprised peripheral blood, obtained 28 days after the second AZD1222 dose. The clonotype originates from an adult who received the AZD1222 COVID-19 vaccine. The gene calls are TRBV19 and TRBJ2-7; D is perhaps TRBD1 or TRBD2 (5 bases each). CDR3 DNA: TGTGCCAGTCTGGGACCTTACCCGGTCGAGCAGTACTTC. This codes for CASLGPYPVEQYF.